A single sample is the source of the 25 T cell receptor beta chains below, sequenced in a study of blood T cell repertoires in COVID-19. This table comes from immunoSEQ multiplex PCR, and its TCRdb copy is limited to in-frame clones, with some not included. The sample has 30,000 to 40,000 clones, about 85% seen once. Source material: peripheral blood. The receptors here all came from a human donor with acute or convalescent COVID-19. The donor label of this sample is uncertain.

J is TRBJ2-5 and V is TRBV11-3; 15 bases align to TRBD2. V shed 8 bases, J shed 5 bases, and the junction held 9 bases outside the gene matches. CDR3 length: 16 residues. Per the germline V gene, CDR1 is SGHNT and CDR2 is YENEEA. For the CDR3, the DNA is TGTGCCAGCGGCCACGGGACTAGCGGGGGGATTGAGACCCAGTACTTC. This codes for CASGHGTSGGIETQYF.

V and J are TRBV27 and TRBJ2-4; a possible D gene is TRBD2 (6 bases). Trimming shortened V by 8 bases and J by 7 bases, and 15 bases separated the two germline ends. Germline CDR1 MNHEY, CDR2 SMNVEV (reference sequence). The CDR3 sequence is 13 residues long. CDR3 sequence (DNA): TGTGCCAGCCGTACCGGGGGTGTGAACATTCAGTACTTC. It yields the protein CASRTGGVNIQYF.

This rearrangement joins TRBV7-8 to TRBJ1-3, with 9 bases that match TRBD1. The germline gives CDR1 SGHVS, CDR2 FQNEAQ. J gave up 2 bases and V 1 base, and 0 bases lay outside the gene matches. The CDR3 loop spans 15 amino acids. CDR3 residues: CASSLGQGAGNTIYF. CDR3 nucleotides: TGTGCCAGCAGCTTAGGACAGGGGGCTGGAAACACCATATATTTT.

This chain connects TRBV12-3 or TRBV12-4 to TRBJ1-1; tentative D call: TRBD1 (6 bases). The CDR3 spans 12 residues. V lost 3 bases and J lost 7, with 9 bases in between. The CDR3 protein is CASSFGQFEAFF. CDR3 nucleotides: TGTGCCAGCAGTTTTGGACAGTTTGAAGCTTTCTTT.

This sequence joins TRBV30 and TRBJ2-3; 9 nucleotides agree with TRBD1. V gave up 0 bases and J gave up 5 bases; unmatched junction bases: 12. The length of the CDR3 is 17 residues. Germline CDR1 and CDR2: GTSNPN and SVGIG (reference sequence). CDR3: CAWSVTGDRALGDTQYF. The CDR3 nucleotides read TGTGCCTGGAGTGTGACCGGGGACAGGGCTTTAGGAGATACGCAGTATTTT.

The chain's CDR3 is CASSEDWTLGYEQYF. In nucleotides, the CDR3 is TGTGCCAGCAGTGAAGATTGGACATTGGGCTACGAGCAGTACTTC. V is TRBV6-1 and J is TRBJ2-7; D may be TRBD1 (5 bases). Per germline, CDR1 MNHNS and CDR2 SASEGT. Trimming removed 1 base at V and 3 bases at J, with 13 bases between. CDR3 size: 15 residues.

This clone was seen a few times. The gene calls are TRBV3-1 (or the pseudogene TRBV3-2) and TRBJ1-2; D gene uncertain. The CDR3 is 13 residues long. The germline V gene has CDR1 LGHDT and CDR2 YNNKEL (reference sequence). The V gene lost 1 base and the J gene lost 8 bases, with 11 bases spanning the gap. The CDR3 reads CASSQGAGSGYTF. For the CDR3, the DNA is TGTGCCAGCAGCCAAGGCGCGGGAAGCGGCTACACCTTC.

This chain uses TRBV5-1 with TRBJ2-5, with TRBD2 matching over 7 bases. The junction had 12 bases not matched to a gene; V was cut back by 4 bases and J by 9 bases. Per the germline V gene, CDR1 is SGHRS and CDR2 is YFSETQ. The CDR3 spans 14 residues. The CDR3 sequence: CASSPQSGNGAQYF. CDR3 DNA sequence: TGCGCCAGCAGCCCTCAAAGCGGGAACGGGGCCCAGTACTTC.

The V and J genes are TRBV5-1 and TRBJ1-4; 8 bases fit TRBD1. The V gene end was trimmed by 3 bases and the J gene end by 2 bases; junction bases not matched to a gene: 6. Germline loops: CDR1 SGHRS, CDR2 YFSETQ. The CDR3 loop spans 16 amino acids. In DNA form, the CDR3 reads TGCGCCAGCAGCTCGGGACAGGCGGGGACTAATGAAAAACTGTTTTTT. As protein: CASSSGQAGTNEKLFF.

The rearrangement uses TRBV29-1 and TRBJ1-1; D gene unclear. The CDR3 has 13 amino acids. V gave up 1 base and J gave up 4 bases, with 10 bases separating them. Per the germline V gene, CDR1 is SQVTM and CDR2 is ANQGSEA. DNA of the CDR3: TGCAGCGTTGAAGGCCACCCGGGCACTGAAGCTTTCTTT. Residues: CSVEGHPGTEAFF. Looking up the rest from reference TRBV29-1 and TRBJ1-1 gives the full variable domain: SAVISQKPSRDICQRGTSLTIQCQVDSQVTMMFWYRQQPGQSLTLIATANQGSEATYESGFVIDKFPISRPNLTFSTLTVSNMSPEDSSIYLCSVEGHPGTEAFFGQGTRLTVV.

CDR3 protein: CASLQGVGEAFF. CDR3 in DNA: TGTGCCAGTCTCCAAGGGGTCGGTGAAGCTTTCTTT. This chain uses TRBV19 with TRBJ1-1, with a weak D call TRBD1 (5 bases). Looked up from germline, CDR1 is LNHDA and CDR2 is SQIVND (reference sequence). The CDR3 runs 12 residues. The ends were cut back, 8 bases at V and 7 bases at J, with 14 bases in the middle.

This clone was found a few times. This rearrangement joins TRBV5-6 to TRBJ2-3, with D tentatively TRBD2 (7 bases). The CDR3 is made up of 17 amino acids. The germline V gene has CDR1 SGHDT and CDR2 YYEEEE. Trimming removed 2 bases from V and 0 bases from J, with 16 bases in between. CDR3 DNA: TGTGCCAGCAGCTTAGGGGGGGCGATAATCAGCACAGATACGCAGTATTTT. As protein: CASSLGGAIISTDTQYF.

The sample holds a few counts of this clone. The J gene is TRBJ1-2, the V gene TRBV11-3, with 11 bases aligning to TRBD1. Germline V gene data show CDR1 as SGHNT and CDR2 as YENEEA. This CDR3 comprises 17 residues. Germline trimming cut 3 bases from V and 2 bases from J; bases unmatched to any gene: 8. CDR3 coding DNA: TGTGCCAGCAGCTTGCGGGACAGGGGGTCCCCCAACTATGGCTACACCTTC. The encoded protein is CASSLRDRGSPNYGYTF.

CDR3 nucleotides: TGTGCCAGCTCACCACTAAACTCTGGAAACACCATATATTTT. This translates into CASSPLNSGNTIYF. The V gene is TRBV18, the J gene TRBJ1-3; no firm D call. V gave up 1 base and J gave up 0 bases, with 4 bases separating them. Germline lookup yields CDR1 KGHSH and CDR2 LQKENI. The length of the CDR3 is 14 residues.

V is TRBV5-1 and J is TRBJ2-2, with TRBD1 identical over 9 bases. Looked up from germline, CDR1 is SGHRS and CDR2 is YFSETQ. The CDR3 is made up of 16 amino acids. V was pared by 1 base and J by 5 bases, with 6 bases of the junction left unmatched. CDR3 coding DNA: TGCGCCAGCAGCTTGTTGGGACAGGGTGTTACCGGGGAGCTGTTTTTT. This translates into CASSLLGQGVTGELFF.

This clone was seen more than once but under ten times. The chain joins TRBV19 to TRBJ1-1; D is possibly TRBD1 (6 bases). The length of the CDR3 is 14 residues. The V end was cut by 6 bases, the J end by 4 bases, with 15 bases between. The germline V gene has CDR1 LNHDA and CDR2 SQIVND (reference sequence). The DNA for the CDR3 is TGTGCCAGTAGCACTTCCTTGGGGGCCACTGAAGCTTTCTTT. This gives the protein CASSTSLGATEAFF.

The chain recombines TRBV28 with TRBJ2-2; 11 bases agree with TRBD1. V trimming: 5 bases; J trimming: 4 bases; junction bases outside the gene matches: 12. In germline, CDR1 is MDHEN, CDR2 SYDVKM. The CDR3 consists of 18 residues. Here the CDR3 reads CASSKGQGVAKGTGELFF. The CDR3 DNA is TGTGCCAGCAGTAAGGGACAGGGGGTCGCAAAGGGCACCGGGGAGCTGTTTTTT.

The CDR3 nucleotides read TGTGCCAGCAGAACGGGGGGTGATGAGCAGTTCTTC. Its translation is CASRTGGDEQFF. The chain combines TRBV28 with TRBJ2-1, with 7 bases lining up with TRBD2. Germline-derived CDR1 and CDR2 are MDHEN and SYDVKM. The V and J ends lost 6 bases and 8 bases, in that order; junction bases with no gene match: 4. The CDR3 loop spans 12 amino acids.

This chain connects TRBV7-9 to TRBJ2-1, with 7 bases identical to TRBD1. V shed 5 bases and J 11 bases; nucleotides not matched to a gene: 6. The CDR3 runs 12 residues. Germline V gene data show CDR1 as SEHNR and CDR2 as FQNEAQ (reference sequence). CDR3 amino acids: CASSTGQVKQFF. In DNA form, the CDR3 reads TGTGCCAGCAGCACTGGACAGGTCAAGCAGTTCTTC.

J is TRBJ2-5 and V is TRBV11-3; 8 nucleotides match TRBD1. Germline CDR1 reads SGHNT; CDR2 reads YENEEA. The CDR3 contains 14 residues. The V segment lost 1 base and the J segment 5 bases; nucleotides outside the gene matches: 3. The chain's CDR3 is CASSLAYRGETQYF. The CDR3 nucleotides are TGTGCCAGCAGCTTAGCCTACAGGGGGGAGACCCAGTACTTC. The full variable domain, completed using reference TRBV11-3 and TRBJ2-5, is EAGVVQSPRYKIIEKKQPVAFWCNPISGHNTLYWYLQNLGQGPELLIRYENEEAVDDSQLPKDRFSAERLKGVDSTLKIQPAELGDSAVYLCASSLAYRGETQYFGPGTRLLVL.

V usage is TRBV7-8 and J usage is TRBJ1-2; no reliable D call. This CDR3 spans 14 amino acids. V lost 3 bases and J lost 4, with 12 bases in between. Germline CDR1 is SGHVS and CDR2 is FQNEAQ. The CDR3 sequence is CASSFPGSGYGYTF. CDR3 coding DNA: TGTGCCAGCAGCTTCCCCGGGAGCGGCTATGGCTACACCTTC. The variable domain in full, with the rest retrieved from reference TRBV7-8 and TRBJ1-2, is GAGVSQSPRYKVAKRGQDVALRCDPISGHVSLFWYQQALGQGPEFLTYFQNEAQLDKSGLPSDRFFAERPEGSVSTLKIQRTQQEDSAVYLCASSFPGSGYGYTFGSGTRLTVV.

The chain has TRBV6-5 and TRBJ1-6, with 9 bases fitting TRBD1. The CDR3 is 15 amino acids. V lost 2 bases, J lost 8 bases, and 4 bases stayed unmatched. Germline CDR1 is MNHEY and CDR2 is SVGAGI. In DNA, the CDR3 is TGTGCCAGCAGTTACGATGACAGGGGGTATTCACCCCTCCACTTT. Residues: CASSYDDRGYSPLHF.

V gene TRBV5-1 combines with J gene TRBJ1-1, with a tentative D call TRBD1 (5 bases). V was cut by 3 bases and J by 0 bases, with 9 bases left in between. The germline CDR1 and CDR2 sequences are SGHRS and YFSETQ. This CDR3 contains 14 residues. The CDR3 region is CASSWSGMNTEAFF. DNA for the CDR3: TGCGCCAGCAGCTGGTCAGGGATGAACACTGAAGCTTTCTTT.

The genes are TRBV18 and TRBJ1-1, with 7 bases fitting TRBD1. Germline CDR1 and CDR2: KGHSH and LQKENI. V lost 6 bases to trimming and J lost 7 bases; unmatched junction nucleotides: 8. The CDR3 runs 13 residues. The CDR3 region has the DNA TGTGCCAGCTCCGTCACCCGGGACAGTGAAGCTTTCTTT. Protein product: CASSVTRDSEAFF.

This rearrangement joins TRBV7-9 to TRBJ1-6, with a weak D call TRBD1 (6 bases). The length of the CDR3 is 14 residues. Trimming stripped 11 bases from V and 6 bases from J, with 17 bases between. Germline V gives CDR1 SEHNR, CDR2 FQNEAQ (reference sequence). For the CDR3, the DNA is TGTGCCTACCACCCACAGGGCCTTAATTCACCCCTCCACTTT. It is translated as CAYHPQGLNSPLHF. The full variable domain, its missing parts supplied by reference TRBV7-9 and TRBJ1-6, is DTGVSQNPRHKITKRGQNVTFRCDPISEHNRLYWYRQTLGQGPEFLTYFQNEAQLEKSRLLSDRFSAERPKGSFSTLEIQRTEQGDSAMYLCAYHPQGLNSPLHFGNGTRLTVT.